One sample yielded the 26 T cell receptor beta chains listed below, sequenced in a study of PD-L1 blockade in urothelial cancer. Time point here: peripheral blood 6 weeks after treatment start. Data came from immunoSEQ multiplex PCR; TCRdb stores just in-frame clones and leaves some out. The sample lists just over 35,000 clones, over 65% seen once, with about 10% in the top ten. The sample here was PBMCs, taken around atezolizumab (anti-PD-L1) treatment. The source of these receptors is a middle-aged man with urothelial cancer.

This rearrangement joins TRBV5-1 to TRBJ2-1; 7 nucleotides agree with TRBD1. Trimming removed 5 bases from V and 6 bases from J; junction bases left unmatched: 11. The CDR3 sequence is 15 residues long. CDR1 is SGHRS, CDR2 YFSETQ, per germline. The CDR3: CASRSSDRVANEQFF. The CDR3 nucleotides read TGCGCCAGCAGAAGCTCCGACAGGGTGGCCAATGAGCAGTTCTTC.

The V and J genes are TRBV11-2 and TRBJ2-3; no firm D call. The V gene's germline CDR1 is SGHAT and CDR2 FQNNGV. There are 15 residues in the CDR3. Trimming removed 1 base at V and 2 bases at J, with 10 bases between. CDR3 DNA sequence: TGTGCCAGCAGCTTAGCCCACTTATACACAGATACGCAGTATTTT. Translating gives CASSLAHLYTDTQYF.

The V and J genes are TRBV5-6 and TRBJ2-3, with no clear D. The CDR3 is made up of 14 amino acids. Trimming took off 0 bases at V and 2 bases at J, with 7 bases between the two ends. CDR1 is SGHDT and CDR2 is YYEEEE in the germline V gene. The CDR3 DNA is TGTGCCAGCAGCTTGGACAGAACCACAGATACGCAGTATTTT. This encodes CASSLDRTTDTQYF.

V and J are TRBV6-5 and TRBJ2-2; D is ambiguous. CDR3 length: 11 residues. Between the trimmed V and J ends, which lost 6 bases and 9 bases, there was a span of 8 bases. Germline CDR1 reads MNHEY; CDR2 reads SVGAGI. The CDR3 here is CASRGARELFF. DNA of the CDR3: TGTGCCAGCAGAGGAGCCCGGGAGCTGTTTTTT.

The J gene is TRBJ2-1, the V gene TRBV6-6; D unresolved. Per germline, CDR1 MNHNY and CDR2 SVGAGI (reference sequence). V was trimmed by 2 bases and J by 4 bases, leaving 3 bases between them. This CDR3 is built from 12 residues. Written as DNA, the CDR3 is TGTGCCAGCAGTTACCAGTACAATGAGCAGTTCTTC. Translating gives CASSYQYNEQFF.

V is TRBV28 and J is TRBJ1-2, with TRBD1 as a possible D gene (6 bases). Deletions cut 8 bases from V and 3 bases from J, with 10 bases between. The CDR3 extends over 12 amino acids. Germline V CDR1 and CDR2: MDHEN, SYDVKM. CDR3: CASGGQYYGYTF. The DNA of the CDR3 is TGTGCCAGCGGCGGACAGTACTATGGCTACACCTTC.

The rearrangement uses TRBV9 and TRBJ1-1; a possible D gene is TRBD1 (5 bases). The germline CDR1 and CDR2 sequences are SGDLS and YYNGEE. This CDR3 has 15 amino acids. Between the trimmed V and J ends, which lost 3 bases and 1 base, there was a span of 13 bases. DNA for the CDR3: TGTGCCAGCAGCGGACCGGGACTCGAGAACACTGAAGCTTTCTTT. It yields the protein CASSGPGLENTEAFF.

The rearrangement uses TRBV27 and TRBJ2-7, with D perhaps matching TRBD2 (5 bases). The CDR3 runs 13 residues. The V and J ends lost 5 bases and 5 bases respectively, with 13 bases between them. Germline V gives CDR1 MNHEY, CDR2 SMNVEV (reference sequence). CDR3 loop: CASSPTNAHEQYF. DNA of the CDR3: TGTGCCAGCAGTCCGACTAACGCCCACGAGCAGTACTTC.

The rearrangement joins TRBV10-3 to TRBJ1-2, with 9 positions matching TRBD1. Germline CDR1 and CDR2: ENHRY and SYGVKD. Germline trimming cut 6 bases from V and 6 bases from J; bases unmatched to any gene: 5. There are 13 residues in the CDR3. The CDR3 DNA sequence: TGTGCCATCAGGGGAGACAGGGGGAATGGCTACACCTTC. It specifies CAIRGDRGNGYTF.

The chain couples TRBV2 to TRBJ2-7; a possible D gene is TRBD1 (6 bases). Per germline, CDR1 SNHLY and CDR2 FYNNEI. Trimming removed 0 bases at V and 5 bases at J, with 17 bases between. CDR3 length: 16 amino acids. CDR3 region: CASSEASTGPKDEQYF. DNA for the CDR3: TGTGCCAGCAGTGAAGCCTCGACAGGCCCTAAGGACGAGCAGTACTTC.

V usage is TRBV18 and J usage is TRBJ1-4; the D is unclear. The CDR3 sequence is 13 residues long. CDR1 is KGHSH and CDR2 is LQKENI in the germline V gene. V was cut by 3 bases and J by 3 bases, with 5 bases left in between. CDR3 amino acids: CASSPGANEKLFF. CDR3 DNA: TGTGCCAGCTCACCCGGGGCTAATGAAAAACTGTTTTTT.

This chain uses TRBV30 with TRBJ1-1; TRBD1 agrees at 8 bases. J lost 1 base, V lost 5 bases, and 6 bases had no gene match. The germline CDR1 and CDR2 sequences are GTSNPN and SVGIG (reference sequence). This CDR3 is built from 14 residues. The CDR3 sequence is CAWGGQGRNTEAFF. DNA of the CDR3: TGTGCCTGGGGCGGACAGGGAAGGAACACTGAAGCTTTCTTT. The full variable domain, rest sourced from reference TRBV30 and TRBJ1-1, is SQTIHQWPATLVQPVGSPLSLECTVEGTSNPNLYWYRQAAGRGLQLLFYSVGIGQISSEVPQNLSASRPQDRQFILSSKKLLLSDSGFYLCAWGGQGRNTEAFFGQGTRLTVV.

The chain links TRBV5-1 to TRBJ2-3; 8 nucleotides agree with TRBD2. The germline V gene encodes CDR1 SGHRS and CDR2 YFSETQ. V lost 5 bases and J lost 1; bases outside the gene matches: 9. There are 16 residues in the CDR3. CDR3 sequence reads: CASRRSGSGGTDTQYF. The CDR3 coding sequence is TGCGCCAGCAGACGGAGCGGGAGTGGGGGCACAGATACGCAGTATTTT.

The chain recombines TRBV4-3 with TRBJ2-2; D possibly corresponds to TRBD2 (5 bases). The CDR3 spans 14 residues. The V end was cut by 0 bases, the J end by 6 bases, with 8 bases between. Germline CDR1 is LGHNA and CDR2 is YSLEER. CDR3: CASSQDAGAGELFF. CDR3 sequence (DNA): TGCGCCAGCAGCCAAGATGCGGGCGCCGGGGAGCTGTTTTTT.

This clone was counted a single time. The rearrangement joins TRBV4-3 to TRBJ2-1, with no clear D. The V end lost 1 base, the J end lost 2 bases, and 12 bases lay between the germline ends. In germline, CDR1 is LGHNA, CDR2 YSLEER. The CDR3 is made up of 16 amino acids. The CDR3 reads CASSQGASLTYNEQFF. The CDR3 nucleotides are TGCGCCAGCAGCCAAGGGGCTTCCCTGACCTACAATGAGCAGTTCTTC.

The gene calls are TRBV11-3 and TRBJ1-1; D gene ambiguous. The CDR3 is 13 amino acids. V lost 1 base and J 4 bases, leaving 7 bases between the germline ends. Germline CDR1 SGHNT, CDR2 YENEEA. CDR3 DNA sequence: TGTGCCAGCAGCTTAGCTGAGGGCACTGAAGCTTTCTTT. Its protein product is CASSLAEGTEAFF.

The CDR3 spells CASSQDLGPGLADTDTQYF. The CDR3 bases are TGTGCCAGCAGCCAAGATCTCGGTCCTGGACTAGCGGACACAGATACGCAGTATTTT. V gene TRBV14 combines with J gene TRBJ2-3; 10 bases fit TRBD2. The length of the CDR3 is 19 residues. Germline-derived CDR1 and CDR2 are SGHDN and FVKESK. Trimming at V came to 0 bases and at J to 2 bases, leaving 11 bases not matched to a gene.

V is TRBV18 and J is TRBJ2-2; D is possibly TRBD1 (5 bases). V dropped 4 bases and J dropped 6 bases, with 9 bases sitting between them. CDR1 KGHSH and CDR2 LQKENI come from the germline V gene. The CDR3 is 13 amino acids. CDR3 amino acids: CASSHDSPGELFF. The CDR3 bases are TGTGCCAGCTCACACGACAGTCCCGGGGAGCTGTTTTTT.

This clone showed up just a few times. The chain has TRBV2 and TRBJ1-1; TRBD1 might be the D (6 bases). Germline V gene lookup returns CDR1 SNHLY and CDR2 FYNNEI. The length of the CDR3 is 13 residues. Between the trimmed V and J ends, which lost 8 bases and 1 base, there was a span of 11 bases. The CDR3 DNA sequence: TGTGCCAGCCGACAGGATTGGAACACTGAAGCTTTCTTT. Translated: CASRQDWNTEAFF.

V and J are TRBV9 and TRBJ1-2, with D perhaps TRBD1 (6 bases). Trimming cost V 4 bases and J 5 bases, with 15 bases left between them. The germline CDR1 and CDR2 sequences are SGDLS and YYNGEE. This CDR3 is built from 14 residues. CDR3 in DNA: TGTGCCAGCAGCCACGACAGGACGGGTTATGGCTACACCTTC. This sequence encodes CASSHDRTGYGYTF.

The chain couples TRBV30 to TRBJ2-1, with TRBD1 matching 8 bases. With V trimmed by 0 bases and J by 12 bases, 7 bases remained unmatched. The CDR3 is 13 amino acids. Germline-derived CDR1 and CDR2 are GTSNPN and SVGIG (reference sequence). As DNA, the CDR3 is TGTGCCTGGAGTGTAATGGCTGGGACAGGGCAGTTCTTC. It is translated as CAWSVMAGTGQFF.

The rearrangement uses TRBV27 and TRBJ2-7, with 8 bases lining up with TRBD2. The CDR3 has 15 amino acids. Germline trimming cut 8 bases from V and 3 bases from J; bases unmatched to any gene: 12. Germline assignment: CDR1 MNHEY and CDR2 SMNVEV (reference sequence). This CDR3 reads CASSYGSGSSYEQYF. The CDR3 DNA reads TGTGCCAGCTCTTACGGGAGCGGGAGCAGCTACGAGCAGTACTTC.

This clone has only one observation. CDR3 DNA: TGTGCCAGTAGTATAGATGTGGGGGCAGCTTTCTTT. Its protein product is CASSIDVGAAFF. This chain links TRBV19 with TRBJ1-1, with D possibly TRBD1 on 6 matching bases. The CDR3 totals 12 residues. CDR1 and CDR2 (germline): LNHDA, SQIVND (reference sequence). Trimming shortened V by 0 bases and J by 10 bases, and 9 bases separated the two germline ends.

V is TRBV7-6 and J is TRBJ2-5; 10 bases align to TRBD2. The CDR3 length is 16 residues. In germline, CDR1 is SGHVS, CDR2 FNYEAQ. Germline trimming cut 1 base from V and 5 bases from J; bases unmatched to any gene: 7. The CDR3: CASSLEGLAPRETQYF. CDR3 sequence (DNA): TGTGCCAGCAGCTTAGAGGGACTAGCGCCTCGGGAGACCCAGTACTTC.

J is TRBJ2-5 and V is TRBV10-2; TRBD2 matches at 8 bases. Germline CDR1 WSHSY, CDR2 SAAADI. V lost 7 bases and J lost 7; bases outside the gene matches: 8. CDR3 size: 13 residues. The CDR3 loop reads CASTTPGGGTQYF. Here the CDR3 DNA reads TGCGCCAGCACGACCCCCGGGGGGGGGACCCAGTACTTC.

The CDR3 protein is CATSGTVNEKLFF. The CDR3 DNA reads as TGTGCCACCTCCGGGACAGTAAATGAAAAACTGTTTTTT. This chain connects TRBV10-3 to TRBJ1-4; 7 bases are a match to TRBD1. Trimming cost V 10 bases and J 5 bases; bases outside gene matches: 7. This CDR3 has 13 residues. Germline lookup yields CDR1 ENHRY and CDR2 SYGVKD.